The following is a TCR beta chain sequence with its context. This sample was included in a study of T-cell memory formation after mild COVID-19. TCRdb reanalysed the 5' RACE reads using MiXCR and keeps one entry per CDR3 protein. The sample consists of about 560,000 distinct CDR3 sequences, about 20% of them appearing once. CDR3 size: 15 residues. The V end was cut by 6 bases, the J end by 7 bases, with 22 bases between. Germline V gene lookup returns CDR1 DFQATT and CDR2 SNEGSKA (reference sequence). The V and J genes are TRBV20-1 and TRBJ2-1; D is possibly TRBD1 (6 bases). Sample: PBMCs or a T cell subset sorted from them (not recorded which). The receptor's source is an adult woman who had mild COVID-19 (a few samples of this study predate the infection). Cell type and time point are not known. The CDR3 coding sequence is TGCAGTGCCTCACTTACGGTTGATACAGGGAATGAGCAGTTCTTC. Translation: CSASLTVDTGNEQFF.